The 28 T cell receptor beta chains below were found in one sample sequenced in a study of cytomegalovirus exposure and HLA in healthy donors. The PCR used 60 Vbeta and 13 Jbeta primers. The repertoire was sequenced with immunoSEQ multiplex PCR; TCRdb's copy has only in-frame clones and lacks some. The sample lists about 65,000 clones; about 72% were seen once. Sequenced material: PBMCs. The receptor set was obtained from a girl between 5 and 17 years old in good health and CMV-seropositive.

The V gene is TRBV6-1, the J gene TRBJ1-1; 7 nucleotides align to TRBD1. The V and J ends lost 6 bases and 0 bases, in that order; junction bases with no gene match: 7. The CDR3 length is 15 residues. From germline, CDR1 is MNHNS and CDR2 SASEGT. The chain's CDR3 is CASRGTDIMNTEAFF. The CDR3, as DNA: TGTGCCAGCAGGGGGACAGATATAATGAACACTGAAGCTTTCTTT.

This clone was seen only a few times. The genes are TRBV6-5 and TRBJ2-1; D is perhaps TRBD2 (5 bases). V was shortened by 10 bases and J by 2 bases, with 15 bases between the two germline ends. Germline assignment: CDR1 MNHEY and CDR2 SVGAGI. The CDR3 totals 14 residues. The CDR3 DNA reads as TGTGCCACCACTAGGCGTGAAACCTACAATGAGCAGTTCTTC. Amino acid sequence: CATTRRETYNEQFF.

This chain joins TRBV7-9 and TRBJ2-7; D remains unclear. This CDR3 has 14 amino acids. The V end lost 2 bases, the J end lost 0 bases, and 8 bases lay between the germline ends. Germline V gene lookup returns CDR1 SEHNR and CDR2 FQNEAQ (reference sequence). The CDR3 reads CASSLSENSYEQYF. In DNA form, the CDR3 reads TGTGCCAGCAGCTTATCAGAAAACTCCTACGAGCAGTACTTC.

This chain connects TRBV6-5 to TRBJ2-7; D might be TRBD1 (6 bases). Trimming cost V 8 bases and J 3 bases, with 20 bases left between them. Germline values: CDR1 MNHEY, CDR2 SVGAGI. The CDR3 loop spans 15 amino acids. The CDR3 region has the DNA TGTGCCAGCGCAGAGTACCAGGGACACGGCTACGAGCAGTACTTC. Its translation is CASAEYQGHGYEQYF.

The V call is TRBV5-8, the J call TRBJ1-5; D gene ambiguous. V gave up 8 bases and J gave up 3 bases, with 9 bases separating them. CDR1 and CDR2 (germline): SGHTS, YDEGEE. The CDR3 runs 12 residues. The CDR3 spells CASGLFNQPQHF. The CDR3 DNA reads as TGTGCCAGTGGACTCTTCAATCAGCCCCAGCATTTT.

V is TRBV7-9 and J is TRBJ1-3; 8 bases line up with TRBD1. The CDR3 runs 15 residues. Germline values: CDR1 SEHNR, CDR2 FQNEAQ (reference sequence). V lost 5 bases to trimming and J lost 9 bases; unmatched junction nucleotides: 12. The CDR3 DNA is TGTGCCAGCAGCCAGGACAGGGTACGTGGCGGCACCATATATTTT. Protein: CASSQDRVRGGTIYF.

This chain uses TRBV4-1 with TRBJ1-5; TRBD1 might be the D (6 bases). Trimming left V 1 base short and J 2 bases short, with 15 bases between. The CDR3 runs 17 residues. Germline V CDR1 and CDR2: MGHRA, YSYEKL. In DNA, the CDR3 is TGCGCCAGCAGCCAAGGGGGGGGCGGATGGGGCAATCAGCCCCAGCATTTT. This encodes CASSQGGGGWGNQPQHF.

This clone appeared a single time. The rearrangement joins TRBV4-1 to TRBJ1-4; 8 nucleotides line up with TRBD1. Germline CDR1 MGHRA, CDR2 YSYEKL. The V and J ends lost 4 bases and 4 bases, in that order; junction bases with no gene match: 8. The CDR3 is made up of 16 amino acids. The chain's CDR3 is CASSPGQAFLNEKLFF. The CDR3 DNA follows: TGCGCCAGCAGCCCGGGACAGGCTTTCCTTAATGAAAAACTGTTTTTT.

This clone was observed once. The V and J genes are TRBV6-5 and TRBJ1-6; no clear D. This CDR3 is built from 13 residues. The germline CDR1 and CDR2 sequences are MNHEY and SVGAGI. Trimming left V 6 bases short and J 9 bases short, with 12 bases between. The CDR3 protein is CASSRLSISPLHF. As DNA, the CDR3 is TGTGCCAGCAGCCGACTCTCAATTTCACCCCTCCACTTT.

This sequence joins TRBV11-2 and TRBJ2-3; TRBD1 matches at 8 bases. Germline values: CDR1 SGHAT, CDR2 FQNNGV. Trimming at V came to 3 bases and at J to 5 bases, leaving 1 base not matched to a gene. The CDR3 has 13 amino acids. CDR3 bases: TGTGCCAGCAGCTTTGGACAGGGAGATACGCAGTATTTT. Its protein product is CASSFGQGDTQYF.

The chain has TRBV28 and TRBJ2-7, with 8 bases matching TRBD1. The germline CDR1 and CDR2 sequences are MDHEN and SYDVKM. The CDR3 spans 14 residues. Trimming took 2 bases from V and 2 from J; bases not matched to a gene: 2. The CDR3 DNA is TGTGCCAGCAGTTTAAGGACAGGGACCTACGAGCAGTACTTC. This codes for CASSLRTGTYEQYF.

This clone has just one count. The chain carries TRBV5-1 and TRBJ2-5, with D hard to call. V was trimmed by 0 bases and J by 5 bases, leaving 14 bases between them. Germline V lookup: CDR1 SGHRS, CDR2 YFSETQ. The CDR3 runs 15 residues. CDR3 sequence: CASSLAAESFETQYF. CDR3 DNA sequence: TGCGCCAGCAGCTTGGCCGCGGAGTCTTTCGAGACCCAGTACTTC.

The rearrangement uses TRBV7-8 and TRBJ2-7, with D tentatively TRBD2 (5 bases). The germline gives CDR1 SGHVS, CDR2 FQNEAQ. The CDR3 length is 13 residues. Trimming shortened V by 6 bases and J by 1 base, and 10 bases separated the two germline ends. The CDR3 sequence is CASRPRGSYEQYF. Written as DNA, the CDR3 is TGTGCCAGCAGACCCCGGGGTTCCTACGAGCAGTACTTC.

V gene TRBV29-1 combines with J gene TRBJ2-1, with D perhaps matching TRBD1 (6 bases). Germline V lookup: CDR1 SQVTM, CDR2 ANQGSEA. The CDR3 sequence is 17 residues long. The V end lost 0 bases, the J end lost 0 bases, and 15 bases lay between the germline ends. CDR3 in amino acids: CSVEEYRVGRSYNEQFF. For the CDR3, the DNA is TGCAGCGTTGAAGAATACAGGGTTGGGCGCTCCTACAATGAGCAGTTCTTC.

This clone is medium-sized (0.01 to 0.1%) by share. The V call is TRBV4-3, the J call TRBJ2-7; tentative D call: TRBD1 (7 bases). Per germline, CDR1 LGHNA and CDR2 YSLEER. This CDR3 has 16 amino acids. V was clipped by 3 bases and J by 2 bases, with 17 bases between them. The CDR3, as DNA: TGCGCCAGCAGCCATTCTGCAACAGGGGAGGCCTACGAGCAGTACTTC. Encoded protein: CASSHSATGEAYEQYF.

The rearrangement uses TRBV28 and TRBJ2-7; D unresolved. CDR1 and CDR2 from the germline V gene are MDHEN and SYDVKM. This CDR3 is built from 13 residues. V dropped 3 bases and J dropped 2 bases, with 8 bases sitting between them. The CDR3 loop is CASSLAGTYEQYF. The CDR3 bases are TGTGCCAGCAGTTTGGCAGGCACCTACGAGCAGTACTTC.

The chain couples TRBV7-8 to TRBJ1-1; 7 bases agree with TRBD1. The CDR3 is 12 residues long. Germline V lookup: CDR1 SGHVS, CDR2 FQNEAQ. V dropped 5 bases and J dropped 10; count of bases not matched to a gene: 7. In DNA form, the CDR3 reads TGTGCCAGCAGCCCCGAGGCAGGGGGAGCTTTCTTT. It yields the protein CASSPEAGGAFF.

The V and J genes are TRBV7-9 and TRBJ1-4; D is uncertain. CDR1 and CDR2 from the germline V gene are SEHNR and FQNEAQ (reference sequence). V lost 1 base, J lost 5 bases, and 17 bases lay in between. The CDR3 has 17 amino acids. The CDR3 sequence: CASSLGFEGGHNEKLFF. CDR3 DNA sequence: TGTGCCAGCAGCTTAGGATTCGAGGGAGGGCACAATGAAAAACTGTTTTTT. Using reference TRBV7-9 and TRBJ1-4 for the parts outside the CDR3, the full variable domain is DTGVSQNPRHKITKRGQNVTFRCDPISEHNRLYWYRQTLGQGPEFLTYFQNEAQLEKSRLLSDRFSAERPKGSFSTLEIQRTEQGDSAMYLCASSLGFEGGHNEKLFFGSGTQLSVL.

V gene TRBV6-5 combines with J gene TRBJ1-2; a weak D match, TRBD1 (6 bases). Per germline, CDR1 MNHEY and CDR2 SVGAGI. The CDR3 consists of 13 residues. Trimming removed 2 bases at V and 7 bases at J, with 11 bases between. The CDR3 DNA sequence: TGTGCCAGCAGTTACGACAGGCGGAGTGGCTACACCTTC. As protein: CASSYDRRSGYTF.

The rearrangement uses TRBV6-1 and TRBJ2-7; tentatively, D is TRBD1 (6 bases). The CDR3 length is 14 residues. Germline V gene data show CDR1 as MNHNS and CDR2 as SASEGT. The V end lost 10 bases, the J end lost 0 bases, and 16 bases lay between the germline ends. The CDR3 DNA follows: TGTGCCACTTCCGGGACATCAAGCTCCTACGAGCAGTACTTC. Translated, it gives CATSGTSSSYEQYF.

This sequence joins TRBV30 and TRBJ2-5; D possibly corresponds to TRBD2 (6 bases). Looked up from germline, CDR1 is GTSNPN and CDR2 is SVGIG (reference sequence). V shed 0 bases and J shed 9 bases, with 14 bases lying between them. The CDR3 runs to 13 residues. Here the CDR3 reads CAWSVLAKMPQYF. The CDR3 DNA reads as TGTGCCTGGAGTGTACTAGCTAAGATGCCCCAGTACTTC.

This clone was observed a handful of times. V gene TRBV2 combines with J gene TRBJ1-1; D not certain. Looked up from germline, CDR1 is SNHLY and CDR2 is FYNNEI. The CDR3 length is 11 residues. V was clipped by 8 bases and J by 6 bases, with 10 bases between them. The CDR3 DNA follows: TGTGCCAGCTGGCAGGCATCTGAAGCTTTCTTT. This translates into CASWQASEAFF.

The chain links TRBV29-1 to TRBJ2-7, with 7 bases that match TRBD1. Trimming took 6 bases from V and 5 from J; bases not matched to a gene: 4. This CDR3 is 11 amino acids long. The germline V gene has CDR1 SQVTM and CDR2 ANQGSEA. This chain's CDR3 is CSVATGDEQYF. In DNA form, the CDR3 reads TGCAGCGTCGCCACAGGGGACGAGCAGTACTTC.

The chain links TRBV19 to TRBJ2-1; a possible D gene is TRBD1 (5 bases). This CDR3 has 12 residues. Trimming took 4 bases from V and 10 from J, leaving 11 bases between them. Per the germline V gene, CDR1 is LNHDA and CDR2 is SQIVND (reference sequence). The CDR3: CASSTTGFEQFF. For the CDR3, the DNA is TGTGCCAGTAGTACTACAGGCTTCGAGCAGTTCTTC.

The rearrangement links TRBV28 to TRBJ1-1; 9 bases map to TRBD1. This CDR3 comprises 15 residues. The V gene's germline CDR1 is MDHEN and CDR2 SYDVKM. V trimming: 10 bases; J trimming: 4 bases; junction bases outside the gene matches: 13. CDR3 protein: CATSTGGGQSTEAFF. The CDR3 coding sequence is TGTGCCACCTCAACAGGGGGCGGACAGAGCACTGAAGCTTTCTTT.

V and J are TRBV7-9 and TRBJ1-2; the match to TRBD1 covers 8 bases. From germline, CDR1 is SEHNR and CDR2 FQNEAQ (reference sequence). This CDR3 has 15 amino acids. Unmatched junction bases numbered 9, after V lost 5 bases and J lost 4 bases. In DNA form, the CDR3 reads TGTGCCAGCAGCCGCCAGGGGGCCCTCCTCTATGGCTACACCTTC. Amino acids: CASSRQGALLYGYTF. The whole variable domain, filled in from reference TRBV7-9 and TRBJ1-2, reads DTGVSQNPRHKITKRGQNVTFRCDPISEHNRLYWYRQTLGQGPEFLTYFQNEAQLEKSRLLSDRFSAERPKGSFSTLEIQRTEQGDSAMYLCASSRQGALLYGYTFGSGTRLTVV.

This clone was detected a few times. The V gene is TRBV7-9, the J gene TRBJ2-1; TRBD2 matches at 11 bases. Germline V lookup: CDR1 SEHNR, CDR2 FQNEAQ (reference sequence). J gave up 4 bases and V 5 bases, and 7 bases lay outside the gene matches. There are 16 residues in the CDR3. The CDR3 DNA follows: TGTGCCAGCAGCCTGCCTTGGACTAGCGGGTACAATGAGCAGTTCTTC. Translating it yields CASSLPWTSGYNEQFF.

The chain uses TRBV7-9 and TRBJ2-1; D is uncertain. V dropped 3 bases and J dropped 0 bases, with 9 bases sitting between them. Germline CDR1 reads SEHNR; CDR2 reads FQNEAQ (reference sequence). CDR3 length: 15 amino acids. The CDR3 loop is CASSFTESSYNEQFF. The CDR3 bases are TGTGCCAGCAGCTTTACAGAGAGCTCCTACAATGAGCAGTTCTTC.